This TCR beta chain was recovered during a study of shared T cell receptors in the human thymus. Clones were sequenced by immunoSEQ multiplex PCR, and TCRdb holds only the in-frame ones, with some missing. The table has 55,000 to 75,000 clones, about 95% seen once. The length of the CDR3 is 14 residues. V lost 2 bases to trimming and J lost 4 bases, with 12 bases between them. Germline V lookup: CDR1 SGHKS, CDR2 YYEKEE (reference sequence). Sequencing used thymocytes. This clonotype was obtained from a human donor. The rearrangement links TRBV5-5 to TRBJ1-1; D unclear. CDR3 in amino acids: CASSLGPLSTEAFF. CDR3 DNA: TGTGCCAGCAGCTTAGGACCCCTAAGCACTGAAGCTTTCTTT.